This passage covers 10 T cell receptor beta chains from one sample sequenced in a study of blood T cells in healthy people across ages. The authors ran a second PCR of roughly 6 to 11 cycles using a sample-barcoded 5' primer and a J-beta primer mix. TCRdb reprocessed the 5' RACE reads with MiXCR, giving one entry per CDR3 protein. Of roughly 1,800,000 distinct CDR3 sequences in the sample, around half were seen once. The specimen was blood. These receptors all come from a woman in her forties in good health.

The gene calls are TRBV4-2 and TRBJ1-2, with 11 positions matching TRBD1. Trimming at V came to 4 bases and at J to 7 bases, leaving 11 bases not matched to a gene. Germline V lookup: CDR1 LGHNA, CDR2 YNFKEQ. The CDR3 contains 16 residues. The CDR3 sequence is CASSRERTGGAGGYTF. In DNA, the CDR3 is TGTGCCAGCAGCCGGGAGCGGACAGGGGGCGCGGGTGGCTACACCTTC.

This clonotype was counted between two and nine times. The chain couples TRBV25-1 to TRBJ2-3; D ambiguous. This CDR3 has 15 amino acids. Trimming pared 5 bases from V and 6 bases from J, leaving 18 bases between. CDR1 and CDR2 from the germline V gene are MGHDK and SYGVNS. The CDR3 loop is CASSHRINLGDTQYF. CDR3 coding DNA: TGTGCCAGCAGTCATAGGATTAATTTGGGGGATACGCAGTATTTT.

The chain links TRBV7-2 to TRBJ2-5; maybe TRBD2 (5 bases). The better agreement between TRBJ2-7 and the DNA end casts doubt on the J call. Germline CDR1 SGHTA, CDR2 FQGNSA. The CDR3 sequence is 13 residues long. In DNA, the CDR3 is TGTGCCAGCAGCCTTCGGGAACTCTACGAGCAGTACTTC. This gives the protein CASSLRELYEQYF.

The chain joins TRBV7-2 to TRBJ2-5; 12 bases map to TRBD2. Trimming at V came to 5 bases and at J to 5 bases, leaving 15 bases not matched to a gene. Germline V gene data show CDR1 as SGHTA and CDR2 as FQGNSA. The CDR3 sequence is 18 residues long. The chain's CDR3 is CASSHEIGTSGRGETQYF. The CDR3 coding sequence is TGTGCCAGCAGCCACGAAATCGGGACTAGCGGGCGAGGGGAGACCCAGTACTTC. The full variable domain, with the rest looked up from reference TRBV7-2 and TRBJ2-5, is GAGVSQSPSNKVTEKGKDVELRCDPISGHTALYWYRQSLGQGLEFLIYFQGNSAPDKSGLPSDRFSAERTGGSVSTLTIQRTQQEDSAVYLCASSHEIGTSGRGETQYFGPGTRLLVL.

The chain combines TRBV3-1 with TRBJ2-1; D unresolved. CDR1 and CDR2 from the germline V gene are LGHDT and YNNKEL (reference sequence). V was clipped by 4 bases and J by 7 bases, with 11 bases between them. The CDR3 extends over 13 amino acids. The CDR3 reads CASSPLVKNEQFF. As DNA, the CDR3 is TGTGCCAGCAGCCCTCTAGTTAAGAATGAGCAGTTCTTC.

This clonotype was counted a few times. The chain uses TRBV9 and TRBJ2-3, with D unclear. Germline lookup yields CDR1 SGDLS and CDR2 YYNGEE. The CDR3 consists of 12 residues. Between the trimmed V and J ends, which lost 0 bases and 7 bases, there was a span of 6 bases. The DNA of the CDR3 is TGTGCCAGCAGCGTAGCCCAAAATACGCAGTATTTT. It specifies CASSVAQNTQYF.

The rearrangement uses TRBV20-1 and TRBJ2-5; D not certain. In germline, CDR1 is DFQATT, CDR2 SNEGSKA (reference sequence). The V gene lost 3 bases and the J gene lost 5 bases, with 16 bases spanning the gap. CDR3 length equals 14 residues. In nucleotides, the CDR3 is TGCAGTGCTAGCCCCTTGGGTGACCGGGAGACCCAGTACTTC. Translated: CSASPLGDRETQYF.

This clonotype has just a few counts. The V and J genes are TRBV20-1 and TRBJ2-4, with a possible D match to TRBD1 (8 bases). The tail of the sequence fits TRBJ2-7 better, so the J call may be wrong. CDR3 length: 14 amino acids. Germline V gene data show CDR1 as DFQATT and CDR2 as SNEGSKA (reference sequence). The CDR3 reads CSASGTGAPYEQYF. The CDR3 region has the DNA TGCAGTGCCAGCGGGACAGGCGCGCCTTACGAGCAGTACTTC.

The genes are TRBV7-2 and TRBJ2-5; possibly TRBD2 for D (7 bases). Judging by the DNA end, TRBJ2-1 fits better; the J call may be wrong. The CDR3 runs to 16 residues. Germline values: CDR1 SGHTA, CDR2 FQGNSA. In nucleotides, the CDR3 is TGTGCCAGCAGCATGACACAGGGACTACCGCAAGAGACCCAGTTCTTC. Translated, it gives CASSMTQGLPQETQFF.

In this sample, this clonotype turned up a few times. The chain recombines TRBV27 with TRBJ2-6; a weak D match, TRBD1 (5 bases). Germline V gives CDR1 MNHEY, CDR2 SMNVEV (reference sequence). This CDR3 spans 18 amino acids. The V end was cut by 5 bases, the J end by 1 base, with 18 bases between. CDR3 in DNA: TGTGCCAGCAGTGACGGGCAGGGCGGCTTTTCTGGGGCCAACGTCCTGACTTTC. Its translation is CASSDGQGGFSGANVLTF.